These 5 T cell receptor beta chains originate from one sample sequenced in a study of metastatic and nonmetastatic thyroid tumors. Through MiXCR, TCRdb re-clonotyped the PCR reads. The sample has 10,000 to 15,000 clones, around 10% seen once. Before thyroid surgery, none of the patients had received any treatment. Sample: blood. These receptors originate from a female donor with papillary thyroid cancer or a benign thyroid nodule (not recorded which). Some clones in this sample may be carry-over from other donors' samples.

About this clone itself: The junction departs from germline at one end; a sequencing error may be responsible. The chain uses TRBV9 and TRBJ2-3; TRBD2 might be the D (7 bases). Per the germline V gene, CDR1 is SGDLS and CDR2 is YYNGEE. The CDR3 is 16 amino acids. CDR3 DNA sequence: TGTTCCAGCATCGTAGGTCGGGGGGCCCAAGCAGATACGCAGTATTTT. Protein: CSSIVGRGAQADTQYF.

This clone was counted at least ten times. This chain links TRBV7-3 with TRBJ1-1; possible D gene TRBD1, 6 bases. This CDR3 has 16 amino acids. CDR1 and CDR2 (germline): SGHTA, FQGTGA. Between the trimmed V and J ends, which lost 2 bases and 0 bases, there was a span of 13 bases. CDR3 amino acids: CASSLSGGGLNTEAFF. The CDR3 DNA is TGTGCCAGCAGCTTATCGGGGGGCGGTTTGAACACTGAAGCTTTCTTT.

This clone has at least ten counts. The chain is built from TRBV20-1 and TRBJ2-5; TRBD2 matches 10 bases. This CDR3 region has 12 residues. CDR1 and CDR2 (germline): DFQATT, SNEGSKA (reference sequence). The V segment lost 5 bases and the J segment 5 bases; nucleotides outside the gene matches: 2. The DNA of the CDR3 is TGCAGTGCTGGGGGACTAGCGGAGACCCAGTACTTC. It codes for CSAGGLAETQYF.

This clone is medium-sized within its sample. The chain couples TRBV6-1 to TRBJ2-3; D remains ambiguous. Germline V gene sequence: CDR1 MNHNS, CDR2 SASEGT. The CDR3 is 11 amino acids. V was clipped by 6 bases and J by 4 bases, with 5 bases between them. The CDR3 coding sequence is TGTGCCAGCAGGCAGGCAGATACGCAGTATTTT. This gives the protein CASRQADTQYF.

With regard to this clone: A junction boundary mismatches the germline segment, possibly from a read error. This CDR3 reads CASISGLGVNEHFF. DNA for the CDR3: TGTGCCAGCATCTCTGGCCTTGGGGTAAATGAGCATTTCTTC. The chain joins TRBV7-3 to TRBJ2-1, with no clear D. Germline CDR1 SGHTA, CDR2 FQGTGA. The CDR3 spans 14 residues.